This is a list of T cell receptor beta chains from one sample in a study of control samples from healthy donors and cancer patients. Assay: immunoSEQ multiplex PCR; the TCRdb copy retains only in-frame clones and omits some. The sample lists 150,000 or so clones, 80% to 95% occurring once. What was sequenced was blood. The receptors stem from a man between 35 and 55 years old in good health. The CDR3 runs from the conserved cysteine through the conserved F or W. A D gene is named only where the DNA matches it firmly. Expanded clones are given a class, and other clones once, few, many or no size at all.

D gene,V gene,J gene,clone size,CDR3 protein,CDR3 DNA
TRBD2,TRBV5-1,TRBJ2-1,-,CASSPDRLAGNEQFF,TGCGCCAGCAGCCCGGATCGCCTAGCGGGGAATGAGCAGTTCTTC
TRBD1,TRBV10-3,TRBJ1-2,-,CATEETGGYGYTF,TGTGCCACGGAGGAAACAGGGGGATATGGCTACACCTTC
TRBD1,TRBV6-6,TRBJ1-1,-,CASSITDRAAEAFF,TGTGCCAGCAGTATTACGGACAGGGCCGCTGAAGCTTTCTTT
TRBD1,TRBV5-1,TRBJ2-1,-,CASSPGQGIFDNEQFF,TGCGCCAGCAGCCCGGGACAGGGGATATTCGACAATGAGCAGTTCTTC
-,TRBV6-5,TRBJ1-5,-,CATHPGNNQPQHF,TGTGCCACCCACCCGGGGAACAATCAGCCCCAGCATTTT
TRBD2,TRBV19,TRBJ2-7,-,CASSPRLATYEQYF,TGTGCCAGTAGTCCGAGACTAGCCACCTACGAGCAGTACTTC
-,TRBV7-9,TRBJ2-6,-,CASSLDGSGANVLTF,TGTGCCAGCAGCTTAGACGGGTCTGGGGCCAACGTCCTGACTTTC
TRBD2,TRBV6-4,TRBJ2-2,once,CASSPLAGGSNTGELFF,TGTGCCAGCAGCCCACTAGCGGGGGGTTCGAACACCGGGGAGCTGTTTTTT
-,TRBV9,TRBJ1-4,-,CASSVGGTTNEKLFF,TGTGCCAGCAGCGTAGGGGGAACAACTAATGAAAAACTGTTTTTT
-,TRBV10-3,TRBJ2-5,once,CAIGRSQPQETQYF,TGTGCCATCGGAAGATCGCAGCCCCAAGAGACCCAGTACTTC
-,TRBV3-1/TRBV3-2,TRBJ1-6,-,CASSQDRPRAANSPLHF,TGTGCCAGCAGCCAAGATAGGCCCAGGGCGGCTAATTCACCCCTCCACTTT
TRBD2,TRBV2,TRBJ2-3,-,CASKARGGRTDTQYF,TGTGCCAGCAAAGCGCGGGGGGGCCGCACAGATACGCAGTATTTT
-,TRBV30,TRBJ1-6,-,CAWRAGEGSYNSPLHF,TGTGCCTGGAGGGCAGGGGAAGGCTCCTATAATTCACCCCTCCACTTT
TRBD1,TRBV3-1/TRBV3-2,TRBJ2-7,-,CASSQVPNRGVYEQYF,TGTGCCAGCAGCCAAGTTCCCAACAGGGGGGTCTACGAGCAGTACTTC
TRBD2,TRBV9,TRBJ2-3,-,CASSVGGGFPTDTQYF,TGTGCCAGCAGCGTAGGCGGGGGTTTCCCCACAGATACGCAGTATTTT
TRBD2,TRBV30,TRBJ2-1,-,CAWSVRTSGEQFF,TGTGCCTGGAGTGTTCGGACTAGCGGTGAGCAGTTCTTC
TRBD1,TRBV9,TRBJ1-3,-,CASSVLSGTGAGNTIYF,TGTGCCAGCAGCGTCCTCTCTGGGACAGGGGCCGGAAACACCATATATTTT
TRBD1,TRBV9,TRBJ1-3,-,CASSGDRVRSGNTIYF,TGTGCCAGCAGCGGTGACAGGGTGCGTTCTGGAAACACCATATATTTT
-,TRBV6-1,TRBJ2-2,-,CASSEVRDFPTGELFF,TGTGCCAGCAGTGAAGTAAGGGACTTCCCCACCGGGGAGCTGTTTTTT
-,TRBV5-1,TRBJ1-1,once,CASSLSSSQGRKAFF,TGCGCCAGCAGCTTGAGCTCCTCACAGGGTCGGAAAGCTTTCTTT
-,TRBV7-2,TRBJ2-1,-,CASSLFPGEEQFF,TGTGCCAGCAGCTTATTTCCCGGGGAGGAGCAGTTCTTC
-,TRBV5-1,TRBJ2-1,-,CASTLGGAGNEQFF,TGCGCCAGCACCCTTGGCGGGGCCGGGAATGAGCAGTTCTTC
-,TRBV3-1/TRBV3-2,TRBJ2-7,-,CASSQHSYEQYF,TGTGCCAGCAGCCAGCACAGCTACGAGCAGTACTTC
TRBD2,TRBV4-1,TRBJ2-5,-,CASSQDGGGVETQYF,TGCGCCAGCAGCCAAGATGGGGGGGGAGTGGAGACCCAGTACTTC
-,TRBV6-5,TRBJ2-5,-,CASAWGVMETQYF,TGTGCCAGCGCGTGGGGGGTGATGGAGACCCAGTACTTC
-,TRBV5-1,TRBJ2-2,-,CASSSQALENTGELFF,TGCGCCAGCAGCTCCCAGGCCTTAGAAAACACCGGGGAGCTGTTTTTT
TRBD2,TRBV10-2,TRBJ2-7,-,CASTEGGGPYEQYF,TGCGCCAGCACCGAAGGCGGGGGGCCCTACGAGCAGTACTTC
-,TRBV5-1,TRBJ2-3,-,CASSSYTTDTQYF,TGCGCCAGCAGCTCCTACACCACAGATACGCAGTATTTT
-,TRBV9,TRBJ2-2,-,CASSAPANTGELFF,TGTGCCAGCAGCGCTCCTGCGAACACCGGGGAGCTGTTTTTT